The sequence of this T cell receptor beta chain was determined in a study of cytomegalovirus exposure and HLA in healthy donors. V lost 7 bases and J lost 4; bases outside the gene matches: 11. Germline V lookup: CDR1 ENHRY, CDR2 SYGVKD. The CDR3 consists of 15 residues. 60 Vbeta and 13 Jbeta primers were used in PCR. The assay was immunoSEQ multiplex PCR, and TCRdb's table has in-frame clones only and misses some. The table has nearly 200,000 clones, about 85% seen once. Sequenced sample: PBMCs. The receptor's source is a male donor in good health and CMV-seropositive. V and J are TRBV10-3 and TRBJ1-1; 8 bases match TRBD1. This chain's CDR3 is CAIMTDRGLSTEAFF. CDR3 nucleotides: TGTGCCATCATGACTGACAGGGGTTTGAGCACTGAAGCTTTCTTT.